Presented here are 31 T cell receptor beta chains from one specimen sequenced in a study of T cell responses to AZD1222 COVID-19 vaccine. Generated by immunoSEQ multiplex PCR, the TCRdb table keeps only in-frame clones and is missing some. The table records 120,000 to 150,000 clones, around 90% of them present only once. The sequencing used peripheral blood, collected 28 days after the second AZD1222 dose. The source of these receptors is an adult who received the AZD1222 COVID-19 vaccine.

This chain connects TRBV5-1 to TRBJ2-7, with D perhaps matching TRBD1 (7 bases). The germline V gene has CDR1 SGHRS and CDR2 YFSETQ. V was shortened by 0 bases and J by 1 base, with 14 bases between the two germline ends. The CDR3 has 16 amino acids. CDR3 nucleotides: TGCGCCAGCAGCTTGGATGGCGGGACAGTATCCTACGAGCAGTACTTC. Its translation is CASSLDGGTVSYEQYF.

V is TRBV20-1 and J is TRBJ2-5; D remains unclear. Germline V gene lookup returns CDR1 DFQATT and CDR2 SNEGSKA (reference sequence). Between the trimmed V and J ends, which lost 5 bases and 3 bases, there was a span of 4 bases. This CDR3 has 10 residues. CDR3 in amino acids: CSAREETQYF. For the CDR3, the DNA is TGCAGTGCTCGTGAAGAGACCCAGTACTTC.

V and J are TRBV5-1 and TRBJ2-5; 11 bases map to TRBD2. Germline CDR1 and CDR2: SGHRS and YFSETQ. The CDR3 is 17 amino acids. V lost 0 bases to trimming and J lost 5 bases; unmatched junction nucleotides: 9. Here the CDR3 reads CASSLGIAGGPQETQYF. The CDR3 DNA follows: TGCGCCAGCAGCTTGGGAATAGCGGGGGGGCCTCAGGAGACCCAGTACTTC.

The rearrangement joins TRBV7-5 to TRBJ2-2; the D call TRBD1 from the table was never checked on the DNA. TRBV7-5 is noted as a pseudogene. CDR3 length: 15 residues. The CDR3 DNA reads as TGTGTCAGACAACACGACAGACAGAACACCGGGGAGCTGTTTTTT. Translated, it gives CVRQHDRQNTGELFF.

This clone was counted between two and nine times. This chain uses TRBV19 with TRBJ1-1, with D hard to call. CDR1 and CDR2 (germline): LNHDA, SQIVND (reference sequence). There are 13 residues in the CDR3. The V gene lost 10 bases and the J gene lost 1 base, with 13 bases spanning the gap. The CDR3 coding sequence is TGTGCCACCAGCCTTGGGAAGAACACTGAAGCTTTCTTT. This sequence encodes CATSLGKNTEAFF.

This chain connects TRBV23-1 to TRBJ1-1; D call uncertain. TRBV23-1 is an ORF for which the function is uncertain. V lost 9 bases and J 1 base, leaving 12 bases between the germline ends. The CDR3 spans 13 residues. CDR3 nucleotides: TGCGCCAGACCACCCCAACAGAACACTGAAGCTTTCTTT. This sequence encodes CARPPQQNTEAFF.

The V gene is TRBV6-5, the J gene TRBJ1-1; D unresolved. The CDR3 spans 13 residues. Per germline, CDR1 MNHEY and CDR2 SVGAGI. V lost 7 bases, J lost 0 bases, and 9 bases lay in between. The CDR3 sequence: CASTWAVNTEAFF. For the CDR3, the DNA is TGTGCCAGCACCTGGGCAGTGAACACTGAAGCTTTCTTT.

The chain links TRBV7-9 to TRBJ1-3; no firm D call. The germline gives CDR1 SEHNR, CDR2 FQNEAQ (reference sequence). Trimming shortened V by 5 bases and J by 0 bases, and 20 bases separated the two germline ends. The CDR3 contains 18 residues. This CDR3 reads CASSPLGWDISSGNTIYF. The CDR3 nucleotides are TGTGCCAGCAGCCCCCTCGGGTGGGATATAAGCTCTGGAAACACCATATATTTT.

The rearrangement joins TRBV7-2 to TRBJ2-1, with TRBD2 matching over 12 bases. Trimming cost V 6 bases and J 9 bases; bases outside gene matches: 12. In germline, CDR1 is SGHTA, CDR2 FQGNSA. The CDR3 is 16 residues long. CDR3 sequence (DNA): TGTGCCAGCAGGTCCCCCTCTAGCGGGAGGGCCGGTGAGCAGTTCTTC. Protein: CASRSPSSGRAGEQFF.

The rearrangement joins TRBV27 to TRBJ2-1; 10 bases match TRBD1. Trimming cost V 7 bases and J 6 bases; bases outside gene matches: 9. CDR1 MNHEY and CDR2 SMNVEV come from the germline V gene (reference sequence). The CDR3 extends over 15 amino acids. The CDR3 DNA reads TGTGCCAGCAAATGGGGGGACAGGGGCTTCAATGAGCAGTTCTTC. It specifies CASKWGDRGFNEQFF.

The chain joins TRBV9 to TRBJ1-6; D remains ambiguous. This CDR3 is 13 amino acids long. Deletions cut 2 bases from V and 7 bases from J, with 7 bases between. Germline CDR1 and CDR2: SGDLS and YYNGEE. CDR3 region: CASSVRSNSPLHF. In nucleotides, the CDR3 is TGTGCCAGCAGCGTGAGGAGCAATTCACCCCTCCACTTT.

This chain uses TRBV11-2 with TRBJ2-5, with unresolved D. Germline CDR1 reads SGHAT; CDR2 reads FQNNGV. The CDR3 is made up of 16 amino acids. V lost 4 bases and J lost 2, with 17 bases in between. CDR3 coding DNA: TGTGCCAGCAGCTCCACACGCTGGGCTAGGCAAGAGACCCAGTACTTC. Translating gives CASSSTRWARQETQYF.

This chain joins TRBV28 and TRBJ1-3; D unclear. Germline loops: CDR1 MDHEN, CDR2 SYDVKM. V lost 9 bases and J lost 9, with 15 bases in between. The CDR3 runs to 12 residues. CDR3 sequence reads: CARVRSRITIYF. The CDR3 DNA follows: TGTGCCAGGGTAAGGTCACGGATCACCATATATTTT.

The rearrangement joins TRBV4-2 to TRBJ1-4; 8 bases line up with TRBD1. The CDR3 has 19 residues. The ends lost 4 bases at V and 0 bases at J; junction bases unmatched: 13. Germline CDR1 and CDR2: LGHNA and YNFKEQ. The CDR3 protein is CASSLKPGGTKSTNEKLFF. CDR3 bases: TGTGCCAGCAGCCTCAAGCCAGGGGGCACTAAATCAACTAATGAAAAACTGTTTTTT.

This clone was detected once. V is TRBV6-6 and J is TRBJ1-2; D possibly corresponds to TRBD1 (6 bases). The CDR3 totals 11 residues. Germline V gene lookup returns CDR1 MNHNY and CDR2 SVGAGI (reference sequence). The V and J ends lost 5 bases and 13 bases respectively, with 14 bases between them. The CDR3 reads CASSDLQGFTF. For the CDR3, the DNA is TGTGCCAGCAGTGACTTGCAGGGGTTCACCTTC.

For this clone: A read error may produce the germline difference seen at one junction end. The V and J genes are TRBV6-5 and TRBJ2-7; TRBD1 matches at 10 bases. The germline gives CDR1 MNHEY, CDR2 SVGAGI. The CDR3 has 11 residues. The CDR3 loop reads CASSGLGQGVF. DNA for the CDR3: TGTGCCAGCAGCGGGCTTGGACAGGGGGTATTC.

The chain is built from TRBV7-2 and TRBJ2-7; 11 bases align to TRBD1. Germline CDR1 and CDR2: SGHTA and FQGNSA. J gave up 5 bases and V 6 bases, and 3 bases lay outside the gene matches. CDR3 size: 13 residues. Here the CDR3 reads CASSRDRGDEQYF. DNA of the CDR3: TGTGCCAGCAGTCGGGACAGGGGGGACGAGCAGTACTTC. The whole variable domain, remainder taken from reference TRBV7-2 and TRBJ2-7, is GAGVSQSPSNKVTEKGKDVELRCDPISGHTALYWYRQSLGQGLEFLIYFQGNSAPDKSGLPSDRFSAERTGGSVSTLTIQRTQQEDSAVYLCASSRDRGDEQYFGPGTRLTVT.

The chain employs TRBV18 and TRBJ2-1, with unresolved D. Looked up from germline, CDR1 is KGHSH and CDR2 is LQKENI. This CDR3 is 15 amino acids long. Trimming cost V 3 bases and J 4 bases, with 13 bases left between them. For the CDR3, the DNA is TGTGCCAGCTCACCGGAGCCCTACTTATACAATGAGCAGTTCTTC. Amino acid sequence: CASSPEPYLYNEQFF.

This chain joins TRBV11-2 and TRBJ2-7; tentatively, D is TRBD1 (6 bases). V lost 6 bases, J lost 2 bases, and 14 bases lay in between. Germline V CDR1 and CDR2: SGHAT, FQNNGV. The CDR3 is made up of 14 amino acids. Written as DNA, the CDR3 is TGTGCCAGCAGACTATCGACAGGCACCTACGAGCAGTACTTC. Translated: CASRLSTGTYEQYF.

About this clone: A junction boundary mismatches the germline segment, possibly from a read error. The gene calls are TRBV4-2 and TRBJ1-6; unclear D gene. The germline gives CDR1 LGHNA, CDR2 YNFKEQ. The CDR3 length is 14 residues. The CDR3 loop reads CASRQESPASPLHF. The CDR3 nucleotides read TGTGCCAGCAGACAAGAGTCGCCGGCCTCACCCCTCCACTTT.

The chain recombines TRBV21-1 with TRBJ1-1. TRBV21-1 is noted as a pseudogene. There are 11 residues in the CDR3. CDR3 in amino acids: CASSKGPEAFF. CDR3 nucleotide sequence: TGTGCCAGCAGCAAAGGTCCTGAAGCTTTCTTT.

This chain links TRBV11-3 with TRBJ2-1, with 7 bases that match TRBD2. Germline-derived CDR1 and CDR2 are SGHNT and YENEEA. The CDR3 contains 13 residues. Trimming cost V 4 bases and J 8 bases; bases outside gene matches: 5. This CDR3 is CASSSRTRDEQFF. CDR3 in DNA: TGTGCCAGCAGCTCACGGACTAGGGATGAGCAGTTCTTC.

The V call is TRBV4-2, the J call TRBJ1-2, with 9 bases lining up with TRBD1. The CDR3 spans 15 residues. Germline CDR1 reads LGHNA; CDR2 reads YNFKEQ. V shed 4 bases, J shed 2 bases, and the junction held 5 bases outside the gene matches. The CDR3 region has the DNA TGTGCCAGCAGCCCTACAGGGGGCGTAAACTATGGCTACACCTTC. Protein: CASSPTGGVNYGYTF.

The chain is built from TRBV5-1 and TRBJ1-3; D is unresolved. This CDR3 has 14 amino acids. Germline V CDR1 and CDR2: SGHRS, YFSETQ. Trimming shortened V by 2 bases and J by 0 bases, and 6 bases separated the two germline ends. In DNA form, the CDR3 reads TGCGCCAGCAGCTTTGAGGGCTCTGGAAACACCATATATTTT. This translates into CASSFEGSGNTIYF.

V gene TRBV4-2 combines with J gene TRBJ1-2, with D unresolved. CDR3 length equals 13 residues. Germline CDR1 and CDR2: LGHNA and YNFKEQ. With 0 bases removed from V and 2 bases from J, the gap between germline ends came to 4 bases. In DNA, the CDR3 is TGTGCCAGCAGCCAAGATGAGAACTATGGCTACACCTTC. Translated, it gives CASSQDENYGYTF.

The rearrangement links TRBV11-2 to TRBJ1-6, with no clear D. Per the germline V gene, CDR1 is SGHAT and CDR2 is FQNNGV. V lost 6 bases and J lost 8, with 2 bases in between. The CDR3 loop spans 10 amino acids. This CDR3 is CASSHSPLHF. The CDR3 DNA reads as TGTGCCAGCAGTCATTCACCCCTCCACTTT.

The chain couples TRBV7-9 to TRBJ2-5; D tentatively reads TRBD1 or TRBD2 (5 bases each). This CDR3 is 17 amino acids long. The V gene's germline CDR1 is SEHNR and CDR2 FQNEAQ (reference sequence). V was shortened by 5 bases and J by 2 bases, with 21 bases between the two germline ends. DNA of the CDR3: TGTGCCAGCAGCCCCCACCGGGACGCGGTAAATCAAGAGACCCAGTACTTC. This codes for CASSPHRDAVNQETQYF.

The chain uses TRBV25-1 and TRBJ2-1; no firm D call. CDR3 length equals 14 residues. Trimming cost V 4 bases and J 6 bases, with 13 bases left between them. The germline CDR1 and CDR2 sequences are MGHDK and SYGVNS. DNA of the CDR3: TGTGCCAGCAGTGTGGGCACCCGAGGCAATGAGCAGTTCTTC. Residues: CASSVGTRGNEQFF.

J is TRBJ2-3 and V is TRBV7-9; D is unresolved. Trimming removed 5 bases from V and 7 bases from J, with 10 bases in between. From germline, CDR1 is SEHNR and CDR2 FQNEAQ (reference sequence). The CDR3 has 12 amino acids. For the CDR3, the DNA is TGTGCCAGCAGCCCCCCAAGGTATACGCAGTATTTT. Its protein product is CASSPPRYTQYF.

In this sample, this clone turned up a few times. The V and J genes are TRBV6-5 and TRBJ1-2, with D hard to call. V was pared by 6 bases and J by 0 bases, with 8 bases between. Germline-derived CDR1 and CDR2 are MNHEY and SVGAGI. CDR3 length: 13 amino acids. The CDR3 reads CASRSTANYGYTF. The CDR3 DNA reads as TGTGCCAGCAGATCAACCGCTAACTATGGCTACACCTTC.

This sequence joins TRBV7-2 and TRBJ2-7, with 7 bases aligning to TRBD1. V shed 1 base and J 2 bases; nucleotides not matched to a gene: 5. The CDR3 spans 15 residues. Germline V gene data show CDR1 as SGHTA and CDR2 as FQGNSA. CDR3 nucleotide sequence: TGTGCCAGCAGCTTAGAGGGTAGGGGGCCCTACGAGCAGTACTTC. It is translated as CASSLEGRGPYEQYF. Using reference TRBV7-2 and TRBJ2-7 for the parts outside the CDR3, the full variable domain is GAGVSQSPSNKVTEKGKDVELRCDPISGHTALYWYRQSLGQGLEFLIYFQGNSAPDKSGLPSDRFSAERTGGSVSTLTIQRTQQEDSAVYLCASSLEGRGPYEQYFGPGTRLTVT.